This is a list of T cell receptor beta chains from one sample in a study of cytomegalovirus exposure and HLA in healthy donors. TCRdb's copy holds only in-frame clones and misses some; the assay was immunoSEQ multiplex PCR. The sample carries more than 200,000 clones, less than 85% recorded once. The sample was PBMCs. The receptor source for this set is a girl aged 2 to 9 in good health and CMV-seronegative. CDR3s include the opening cysteine and the closing phenylalanine or tryptophan.

J	V	CDR3
NA	TRBV7-6	CASSPIPSLAGGYYEQYF
TRBJ2-1	TRBV13	CASSLGGLAGSYNEQFF
TRBJ1-1	TRBV18	CASSPLSRGRNTEAFF
TRBJ2-5	TRBV5-4	CASKVFLEEAQYF
TRBJ2-7	TRBV6-1	CASSGDRDYEQYF
TRBJ2-7	TRBV6-5	CASSYSGTVGYEQYF
TRBJ1-1	TRBV29-1	CSVEVQGLNTEAFF
TRBJ1-1	TRBV6-4	CASSRETGREAFF
TRBJ2-5	TRBV11-2	CASSFSGSKAQYF
TRBJ2-1	TRBV6-5	CASSYYPGQGNEQFF
TRBJ1-2	TRBV19	CASSGPGQGTNYGYTF
TRBJ2-4	TRBV5-1	CASSLVAGENIQYF
TRBJ1-4	TRBV5-1	CASSLAGTGPNEKLFF